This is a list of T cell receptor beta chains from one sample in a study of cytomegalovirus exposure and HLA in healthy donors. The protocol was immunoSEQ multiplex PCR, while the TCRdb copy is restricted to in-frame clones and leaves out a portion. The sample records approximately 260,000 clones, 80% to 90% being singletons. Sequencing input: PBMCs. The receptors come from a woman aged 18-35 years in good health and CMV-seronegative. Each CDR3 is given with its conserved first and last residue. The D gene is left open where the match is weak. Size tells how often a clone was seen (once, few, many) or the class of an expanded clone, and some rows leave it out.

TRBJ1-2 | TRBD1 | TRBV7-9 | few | CASSSAQGQGIYGYTF | TGTGCCAGCAGCTCTGCGCAGGGACAGGGGATCTATGGCTACACCTTC
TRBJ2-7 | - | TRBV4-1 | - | CASSPLLKDRTGLEQYF | TGCGCCAGCAGCCCTCTCCTGAAGGACAGGACAGGACTAGAGCAGTACTTC
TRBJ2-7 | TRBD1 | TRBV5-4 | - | CASSSVRGRNEQYF | TGTGCCAGCAGCTCCGTGAGGGGGCGGAACGAGCAGTACTTC
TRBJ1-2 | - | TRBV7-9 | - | CASSSDRENYGYTF | TGTGCCAGCAGCTCGGACAGAGAGAACTATGGCTACACCTTC
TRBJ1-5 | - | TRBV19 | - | CASAVSWPQHF | TGTGCCAGTGCCGTGAGTTGGCCCCAGCATTTT
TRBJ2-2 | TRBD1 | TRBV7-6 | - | CASSPKTGVNTGELFF | TGTGCCAGCAGCCCGAAGACAGGGGTGAACACCGGGGAGCTGTTTTTT
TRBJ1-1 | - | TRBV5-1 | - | CASSLSGYMNTEAFF | TGCGCCAGCAGCTTATCGGGGTACATGAACACTGAAGCTTTCTTT
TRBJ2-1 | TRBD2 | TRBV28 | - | CASSYWTSRNEQFF | TGTGCCAGCAGTTACTGGACTAGCAGGAATGAGCAGTTCTTC
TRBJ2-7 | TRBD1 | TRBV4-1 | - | CASSQPSGQIYEQYF | TGCGCCAGCAGCCAACCGTCGGGACAGATCTACGAGCAGTACTTC
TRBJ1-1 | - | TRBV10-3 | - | CALRGALNTEAFF | TGTGCCCTCCGGGGGGCCTTGAACACTGAAGCTTTCTTT
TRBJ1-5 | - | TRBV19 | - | CASSISGKSNQPQHF | TGTGCCAGTAGTATCTCAGGGAAGAGCAATCAGCCCCAGCATTTT
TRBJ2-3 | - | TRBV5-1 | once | CATKRQGQNTQYF | TGCGCCACCAAGAGGCAGGGCCAAAATACGCAGTATTTT
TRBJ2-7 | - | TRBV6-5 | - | CASRARDTDYEQYF | TGTGCCAGCAGGGCCCGGGACACTGACTACGAGCAGTACTTC
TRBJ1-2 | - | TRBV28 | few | CASSLIGAIYGYTF | TGTGCCAGCAGTTTAATAGGGGCAATCTATGGCTACACCTTC
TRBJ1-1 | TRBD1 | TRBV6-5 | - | CASSRGRITEAFF | TGTGCCAGCAGTAGGGGGCGGATCACTGAAGCTTTCTTT
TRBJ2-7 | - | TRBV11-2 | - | CASSLAVSYEQYF | TGTGCCAGCAGCTTAGCAGTCTCCTACGAGCAGTACTTC
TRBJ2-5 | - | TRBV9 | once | CASNPEIGEETQYF | TGTGCCAGCAACCCTGAGATAGGAGAAGAGACCCAGTACTTC
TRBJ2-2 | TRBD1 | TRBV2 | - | CASRETGTNGELFF | TGTGCCAGCAGGGAGACAGGGACCAACGGGGAGCTGTTTTTT
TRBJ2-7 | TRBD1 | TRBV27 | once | CASTPQGTGHYEQYF | TGTGCCAGCACTCCTCAGGGGACAGGACACTACGAGCAGTACTTC
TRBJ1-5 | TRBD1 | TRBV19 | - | CASKPLDRKYNQPQHF | TGTGCCAGTAAGCCACTGGACAGGAAATACAATCAGCCCCAGCATTTT
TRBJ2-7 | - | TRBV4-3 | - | CASSQESVSSYEQYF | TGCGCCAGCAGCCAGGAGAGCGTGAGCTCCTACGAGCAGTACTTC
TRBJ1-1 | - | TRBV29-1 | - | CSAQDQGNTEAFF | TGCAGCGCCCAAGACCAGGGCAACACTGAAGCTTTCTTT
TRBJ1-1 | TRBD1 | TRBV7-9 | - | CASSLASGTGGSEAFF | TGTGCCAGCAGCTTAGCCTCCGGGACAGGTGGTTCTGAAGCTTTCTTT
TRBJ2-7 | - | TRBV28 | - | CASSSRGSTPYEQYF | TGTGCCAGCAGTTCCCGCGGATCGACCCCCTACGAGCAGTACTTC
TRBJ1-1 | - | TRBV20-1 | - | CSAPKSYATFF | TGCAGTGCCCCGAAGTCGTATGCGACTTTCTTT
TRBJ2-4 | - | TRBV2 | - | CASSKDLTEPLQYF | TGTGCCAGCAGTAAAGACCTTACAGAGCCCCTTCAGTACTTC
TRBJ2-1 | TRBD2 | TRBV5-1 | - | CASSFGGLAGVYNEQFF | TGCGCCAGCAGCTTTGGCGGACTAGCGGGAGTTTACAATGAGCAGTTCTTC
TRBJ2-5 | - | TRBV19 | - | CASSRVQETQYF | TGTGCCAGTAGTCGGGTCCAAGAGACCCAGTACTTC
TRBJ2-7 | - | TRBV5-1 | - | CASSLATDYEQYF | TGCGCCAGCAGCTTGGCTACAGATTACGAGCAGTACTTC
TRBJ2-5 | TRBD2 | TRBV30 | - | CAWKGTSALQETQYF | TGTGCCTGGAAAGGGACTAGCGCCCTTCAAGAGACCCAGTACTTC
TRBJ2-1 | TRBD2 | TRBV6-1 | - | CASSELAGGYNEQFF | TGTGCCAGCAGTGAACTAGCGGGAGGGTACAATGAGCAGTTCTTC
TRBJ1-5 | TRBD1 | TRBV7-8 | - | CASSLQGAFGNQPQHF | TGTGCCAGCAGCTTACAGGGGGCATTTGGCAATCAGCCCCAGCATTTT
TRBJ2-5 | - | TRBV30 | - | CASTRDNFLIYQETQYF | TGTGCCTCCACCAGGGACAACTTCCTAATATACCAAGAGACCCAGTACTTC
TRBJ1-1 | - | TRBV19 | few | CASSGTRANTEAFF | TGTGCCAGTAGTGGGACTAGGGCCAACACTGAAGCTTTCTTT
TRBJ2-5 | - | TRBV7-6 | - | CASSLWWGGETQYF | TGTGCCAGCAGCTTATGGTGGGGCGGCGAGACCCAGTACTTC
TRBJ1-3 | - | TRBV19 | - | CASNADGNTIYF | TGTGCCAGTAATGCAGATGGAAACACCATATATTTT
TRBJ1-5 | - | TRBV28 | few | CASIDTVDQPQHF | TGTGCCAGCATAGACACCGTTGATCAGCCCCAGCATTTT
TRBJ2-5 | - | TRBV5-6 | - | CASSLGQTQETQYF | TGTGCCAGCAGCCTCGGACAGACCCAAGAGACCCAGTACTTC
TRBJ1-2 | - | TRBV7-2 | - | CASSTGREDYGYTF | TGTGCCAGCAGTACGGGCAGGGAGGACTATGGCTACACCTTC